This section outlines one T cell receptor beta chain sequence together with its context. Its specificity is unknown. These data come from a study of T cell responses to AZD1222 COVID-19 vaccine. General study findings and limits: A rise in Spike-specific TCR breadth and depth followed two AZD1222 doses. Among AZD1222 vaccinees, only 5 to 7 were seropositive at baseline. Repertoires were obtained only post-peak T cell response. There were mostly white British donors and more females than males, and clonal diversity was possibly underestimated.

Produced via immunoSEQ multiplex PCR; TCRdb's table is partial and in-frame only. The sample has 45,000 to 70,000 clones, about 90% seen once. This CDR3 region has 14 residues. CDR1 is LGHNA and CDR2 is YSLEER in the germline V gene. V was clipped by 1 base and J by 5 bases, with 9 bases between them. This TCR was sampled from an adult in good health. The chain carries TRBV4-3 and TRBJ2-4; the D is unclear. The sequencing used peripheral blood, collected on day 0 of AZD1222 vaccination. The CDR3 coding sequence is TGCGCCAGCAGCCAAGGCGCCAACGAAAACATTCAGTACTTC. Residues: CASSQGANENIQYF.